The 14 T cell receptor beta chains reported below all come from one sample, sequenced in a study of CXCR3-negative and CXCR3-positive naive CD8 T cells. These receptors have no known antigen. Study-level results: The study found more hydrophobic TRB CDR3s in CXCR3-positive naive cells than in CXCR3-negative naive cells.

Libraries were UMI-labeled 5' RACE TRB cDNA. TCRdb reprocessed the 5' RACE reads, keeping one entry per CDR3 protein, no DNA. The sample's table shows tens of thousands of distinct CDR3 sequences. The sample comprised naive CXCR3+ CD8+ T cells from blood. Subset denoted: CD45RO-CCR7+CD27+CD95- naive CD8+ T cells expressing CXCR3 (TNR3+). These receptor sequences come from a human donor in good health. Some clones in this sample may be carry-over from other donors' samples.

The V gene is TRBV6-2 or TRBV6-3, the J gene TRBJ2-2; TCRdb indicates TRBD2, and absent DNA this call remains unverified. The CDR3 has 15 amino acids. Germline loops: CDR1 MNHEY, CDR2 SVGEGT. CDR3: CASSARLALTGELFF.

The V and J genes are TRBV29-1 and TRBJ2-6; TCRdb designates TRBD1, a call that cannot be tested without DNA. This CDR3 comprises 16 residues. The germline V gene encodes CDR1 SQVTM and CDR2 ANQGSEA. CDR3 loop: CSVERRDRAGANVLTF.

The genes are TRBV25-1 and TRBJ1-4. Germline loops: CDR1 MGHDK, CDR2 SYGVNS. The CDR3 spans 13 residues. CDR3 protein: CASRTGDWEKLFF.

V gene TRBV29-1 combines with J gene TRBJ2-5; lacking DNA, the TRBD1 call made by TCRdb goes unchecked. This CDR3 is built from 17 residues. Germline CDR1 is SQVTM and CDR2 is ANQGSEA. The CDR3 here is CSVEDLSRGRYSETQYF.

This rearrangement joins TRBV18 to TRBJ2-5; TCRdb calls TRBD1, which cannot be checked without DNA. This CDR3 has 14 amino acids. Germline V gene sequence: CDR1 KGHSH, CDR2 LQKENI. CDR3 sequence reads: CASSPLRAQETQYF.

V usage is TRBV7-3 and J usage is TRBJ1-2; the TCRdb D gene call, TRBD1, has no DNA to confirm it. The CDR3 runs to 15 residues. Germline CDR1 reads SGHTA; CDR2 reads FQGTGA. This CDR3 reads CASSSSGSANYGYTF.

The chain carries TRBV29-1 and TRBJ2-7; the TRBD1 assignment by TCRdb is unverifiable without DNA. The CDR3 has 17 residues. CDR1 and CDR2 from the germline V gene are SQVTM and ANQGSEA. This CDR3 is CSVTSRDREKLTYEQYF.

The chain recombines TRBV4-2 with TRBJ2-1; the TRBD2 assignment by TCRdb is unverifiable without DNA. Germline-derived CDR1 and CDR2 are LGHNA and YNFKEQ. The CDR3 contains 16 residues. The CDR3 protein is CASSQDGAGGPNEQFF.

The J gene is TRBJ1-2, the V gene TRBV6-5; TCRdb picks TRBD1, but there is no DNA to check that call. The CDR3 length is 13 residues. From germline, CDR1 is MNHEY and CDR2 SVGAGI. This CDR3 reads CASSYSPGQGYTF.

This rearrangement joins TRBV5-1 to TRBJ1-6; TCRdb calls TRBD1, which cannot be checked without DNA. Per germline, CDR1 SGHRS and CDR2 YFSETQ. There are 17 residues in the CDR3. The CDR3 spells CASSPSGESSYNSPLHF.

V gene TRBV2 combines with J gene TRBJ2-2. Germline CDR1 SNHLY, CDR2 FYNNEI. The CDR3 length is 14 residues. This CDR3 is CASNFNLNTGELFF.

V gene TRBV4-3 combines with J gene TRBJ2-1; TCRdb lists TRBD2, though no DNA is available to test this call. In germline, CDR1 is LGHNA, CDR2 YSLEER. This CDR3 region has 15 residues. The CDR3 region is CASSHLTSGGNEQFF.

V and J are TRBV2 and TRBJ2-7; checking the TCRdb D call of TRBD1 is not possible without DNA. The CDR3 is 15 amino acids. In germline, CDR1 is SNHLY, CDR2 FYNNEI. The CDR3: CASSDQGTGLYEQYF.

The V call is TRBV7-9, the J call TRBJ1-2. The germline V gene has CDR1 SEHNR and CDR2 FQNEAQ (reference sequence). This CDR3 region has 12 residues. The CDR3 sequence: CASSLGPDGYTF.